One sample yielded the 31 T cell receptor beta chains listed below, sequenced in a study of T cell responses to AZD1222 COVID-19 vaccine. Profiling relied on immunoSEQ multiplex PCR, and the TCRdb table lists in-frame clones only, not all of them. The sample includes about 35,000 clones, roughly 90% of them seen just once. Sample: peripheral blood, taken on day 0 of AZD1222 vaccination. These receptors originate from an adult in good health.

This clone was counted once. The V and J genes are TRBV10-2 and TRBJ1-2; no definite D call. The CDR3 is 13 residues long. The V end lost 2 bases, the J end lost 1 base, and 5 bases lay between the germline ends. The germline V gene encodes CDR1 WSHSY and CDR2 SAAADI. The CDR3 reads CASSEEINYGYTF. Written as DNA, the CDR3 is TGCGCCAGCAGTGAGGAAATTAACTATGGCTACACCTTC.

J is TRBJ2-1 and V is TRBV5-4, with 7 positions matching TRBD1. The V gene end was trimmed by 4 bases and the J gene end by 4 bases; junction bases not matched to a gene: 8. CDR3 length: 15 amino acids. CDR1 is SGHNT and CDR2 is YYREEE in the germline V gene (reference sequence). In DNA, the CDR3 is TGTGCCAGCAGCCGTCCCGGGACAGTGTACAATGAGCAGTTCTTC. This gives the protein CASSRPGTVYNEQFF.

This clone came up a few times. The rearrangement joins TRBV19 to TRBJ1-1; D is undetermined. Trimming took off 4 bases at V and 0 bases at J, with 12 bases between the two ends. The CDR3 has 15 residues. In germline, CDR1 is LNHDA, CDR2 SQIVND (reference sequence). CDR3 coding DNA: TGTGCCAGTAGTACCCCGGACTCACTGAACACTGAAGCTTTCTTT. This encodes CASSTPDSLNTEAFF.

V usage is TRBV11-2 and J usage is TRBJ2-1; the D is unclear. V was cut by 6 bases and J by 8 bases, with 11 bases left in between. This CDR3 has 12 amino acids. The germline gives CDR1 SGHAT, CDR2 FQNNGV. The CDR3 DNA reads as TGTGCCAGCAGTCCTGAGGTGGATGAGCAGTTCTTC. Translation: CASSPEVDEQFF.

The rearrangement joins TRBV5-1 to TRBJ2-1; 15 nucleotides match TRBD2. V dropped 4 bases and J dropped 6; count of bases not matched to a gene: 2. CDR1 and CDR2 (germline): SGHRS, YFSETQ. The CDR3 contains 15 residues. As DNA, the CDR3 is TGCGCCAGCAGCAAGGGACTAGCGGGAGGCAATGAGCAGTTCTTC. This gives the protein CASSKGLAGGNEQFF.

The chain joins TRBV19 to TRBJ2-5, with TRBD2 matching over 7 bases. The CDR3 extends over 15 amino acids. Germline V gene sequence: CDR1 LNHDA, CDR2 SQIVND (reference sequence). V lost 1 base and J lost 5; bases outside the gene matches: 7. CDR3 protein: CASSIGSGIRETQYF. In DNA, the CDR3 is TGTGCCAGTAGTATAGGAAGCGGGATTCGGGAGACCCAGTACTTC.

CDR3 nucleotide sequence: TGTGCCAGCAGCCCTGGGACCCAGGGTACGGGCTACACCTTC. This encodes CASSPGTQGTGYTF. The J gene is TRBJ1-2, the V gene TRBV7-3, with D possibly matching TRBD1 (5 bases). CDR1 SGHTA and CDR2 FQGTGA come from the germline V gene. V was clipped by 5 bases and J by 8 bases, with 18 bases between them. The CDR3 consists of 14 residues.

The chain is built from TRBV4-1 and TRBJ2-1, with 8 bases identical to TRBD1. CDR3 length: 13 amino acids. From germline, CDR1 is MGHRA and CDR2 YSYEKL. Losses at the gene ends were 9 bases for V and 8 bases for J; bases not matched to a gene: 9. Here the CDR3 reads CASKGQGGDEQFF. The DNA for the CDR3 is TGCGCCAGTAAAGGACAGGGTGGTGATGAGCAGTTCTTC.

The chain has TRBV9 and TRBJ2-1, with 11 nucleotides matching TRBD2. This CDR3 region has 16 residues. Germline CDR1 SGDLS, CDR2 YYNGEE. V lost 3 bases, J lost 6 bases, and 8 bases stayed unmatched. The DNA of the CDR3 is TGTGCCAGCAGCGCAGATGGGACTAGCGGTACCAATGAGCAGTTCTTC. The encoded protein is CASSADGTSGTNEQFF.

The chain is built from TRBV15 and TRBJ2-3; D gene uncertain. V lost 2 bases and J 12 bases, leaving 18 bases between the germline ends. CDR1 and CDR2 from the germline V gene are LNHNV and YYDKDF (reference sequence). This CDR3 spans 14 amino acids. CDR3 residues: CATSRPADSSKQYF. CDR3 sequence (DNA): TGTGCCACCAGCAGACCAGCCGACTCCTCCAAACAGTATTTT.

This clone was picked up one time. This CDR3 is also generated by other DNA sequences in the sample. V is TRBV9 and J is TRBJ2-2, with D perhaps assigned TRBD1 or TRBD2 (5 bases each). V lost 0 bases and J lost 4, with 10 bases in between. The CDR3 contains 15 residues. Germline CDR1 is SGDLS and CDR2 is YYNGEE. CDR3 region: CASSVAAGGTGELFF. The DNA of the CDR3 is TGTGCCAGCAGCGTAGCGGCTGGGGGCACCGGGGAGCTGTTTTTT.

The chain couples TRBV7-2 to TRBJ1-5, with no clear D. The CDR3 runs to 12 residues. From germline, CDR1 is SGHTA and CDR2 FQGNSA. Between the trimmed V and J ends, which lost 1 base and 5 bases, there was a span of 3 bases. For the CDR3, the DNA is TGTGCCAGCAGCTTAGACCATCAGCCCCAGCATTTT. Translated: CASSLDHQPQHF.

The rearrangement joins TRBV2 to TRBJ2-7; 7 positions agree with TRBD2. V trimming: 9 bases; J trimming: 1 base; junction bases outside the gene matches: 6. CDR3 length: 13 amino acids. Germline-derived CDR1 and CDR2 are SNHLY and FYNNEI. In DNA form, the CDR3 reads TGTGCCAGTGGGGGGGTCTTATCCTACGAGCAGTACTTC. It encodes CASGGVLSYEQYF.

The chain uses TRBV6-5 and TRBJ1-1; D is ambiguous. Germline CDR1 MNHEY, CDR2 SVGAGI. Trimming took 2 bases from V and 6 from J, leaving 10 bases between them. The CDR3 covers 13 residues. DNA of the CDR3: TGTGCCAGCAGTTACAGGCCGGGCGCTGAAGCTTTCTTT. It translates to CASSYRPGAEAFF.

V gene TRBV7-2 combines with J gene TRBJ1-2, with D perhaps matching TRBD1 (6 bases). The CDR3 contains 14 residues. Trimming took off 5 bases at V and 4 bases at J, with 14 bases between the two ends. The germline CDR1 and CDR2 sequences are SGHTA and FQGNSA. CDR3 coding DNA: TGTGCCAGCAGCCACCCCGACAGGAGCTATGGCTACACCTTC. Its translation is CASSHPDRSYGYTF.

In this sample, this clone turned up once. V and J are TRBV11-2 and TRBJ2-7; the match to TRBD1 covers 10 bases. The V and J ends lost 4 bases and 4 bases, in that order; junction bases with no gene match: 10. The length of the CDR3 is 16 residues. Germline-derived CDR1 and CDR2 are SGHAT and FQNNGV. CDR3 amino acids: CASSSATGQGTYEQYF. The DNA of the CDR3 is TGTGCCAGCAGCTCAGCCACGGGACAGGGGACGTACGAGCAGTACTTC.

V usage is TRBV19 and J usage is TRBJ2-6; D is undetermined. Germline CDR1 is LNHDA and CDR2 is SQIVND (reference sequence). The CDR3 loop spans 16 amino acids. V lost 1 base, J lost 0 bases, and 7 bases lay in between. The CDR3 region is CASSIGGNSGANVLTF. DNA of the CDR3: TGTGCCAGTAGTATAGGGGGAAACTCTGGGGCCAACGTCCTGACTTTC. The variable domain in full, with the rest retrieved from reference TRBV19 and TRBJ2-6, is DGGITQSPKYLFRKEGQNVTLSCEQNLNHDAMYWYRQDPGQGLRLIYYSQIVNDFQKGDIAEGYSVSREKKESFPLTVTSAQKNPTAFYLCASSIGGNSGANVLTFGAGSRLTVL.

This rearrangement joins TRBV7-2 to TRBJ2-2, with D perhaps assigned TRBD1 or TRBD2 (5 bases each). V was trimmed by 3 bases and J by 9 bases, leaving 11 bases between them. The germline gives CDR1 SGHTA, CDR2 FQGNSA. The CDR3 consists of 13 residues. The CDR3 here is CASSLGPRRELFF. CDR3 coding DNA: TGTGCCAGCAGCTTGGGACCACGACGGGAGCTGTTTTTT.

This chain links TRBV5-6 with TRBJ1-6, with D perhaps matching TRBD1 (5 bases). Germline CDR1 reads SGHDT; CDR2 reads YYEEEE. CDR3 length equals 14 residues. Trimming removed 3 bases from V and 8 bases from J, with 12 bases in between. The CDR3 loop is CASSSDLGDSPLHF. CDR3 nucleotides: TGTGCCAGCAGCTCCGACCTGGGGGATTCACCCCTCCACTTT.

V usage is TRBV18 and J usage is TRBJ2-7; D may be TRBD1 (5 bases). The ends were cut back, 3 bases at V and 4 bases at J, with 10 bases in the middle. CDR1 and CDR2 (germline): KGHSH, LQKENI. This CDR3 has 13 amino acids. The CDR3 sequence is CASSPSRQYEQYF. The CDR3 DNA sequence: TGTGCCAGCTCACCCTCGAGACAGTACGAGCAGTACTTC.

The chain joins TRBV7-2 to TRBJ1-2; 10 nucleotides agree with TRBD1. Germline V CDR1 and CDR2: SGHTA, FQGNSA. The CDR3 has 15 amino acids. V gave up 2 bases and J gave up 8 bases; unmatched junction bases: 8. The CDR3 protein is CASSLFQGTGEGYTF. CDR3 nucleotide sequence: TGTGCCAGCAGCTTATTTCAGGGGACAGGGGAGGGCTACACCTTC.

The chain recombines TRBV18 with TRBJ1-2; D is perhaps TRBD1 (5 bases). Germline CDR1 is KGHSH and CDR2 is LQKENI. The CDR3 runs to 14 residues. The germline V and J ends were trimmed by 1 base and 8 bases, with 14 bases remaining between them. DNA for the CDR3: TGTGCCAGCTCACCACGGGCACAGGTCGAAGGCTACACCTTC. Protein sequence: CASSPRAQVEGYTF.

This clone was picked up one time. The rearrangement links TRBV6-4 to TRBJ1-1; D gene uncertain. The germline V gene encodes CDR1 MRHNA and CDR2 SNTAGT. The CDR3 covers 15 residues. The V end lost 1 base, the J end lost 4 bases, and 13 bases lay between the germline ends. The chain's CDR3 is CASSDFDLRSTEAFF. As DNA, the CDR3 is TGTGCCAGCAGTGACTTTGACTTAAGATCCACTGAAGCTTTCTTT.

The V call is TRBV4-2, the J call TRBJ2-7, with D maybe TRBD2 (6 bases). Per the germline V gene, CDR1 is LGHNA and CDR2 is YNFKEQ. This CDR3 region has 15 residues. V was shortened by 0 bases and J by 0 bases, with 9 bases between the two germline ends. CDR3 sequence: CASSQDGEVSYEQYF. In DNA form, the CDR3 reads TGTGCCAGCAGCCAAGATGGGGAGGTCTCCTACGAGCAGTACTTC.

This chain joins TRBV2 and TRBJ2-1, with 13 bases aligning to TRBD2. Per germline, CDR1 SNHLY and CDR2 FYNNEI. This CDR3 is built from 15 residues. J lost 8 bases, V lost 6 bases, and 7 bases had no gene match. CDR3 sequence: CASRPTSGGAYEQFF. CDR3 nucleotide sequence: TGTGCCAGCAGACCAACTAGCGGGGGGGCCTATGAGCAGTTCTTC.

The J gene is TRBJ2-3, the V gene TRBV7-9; 8 bases fit TRBD2. The germline CDR1 and CDR2 sequences are SEHNR and FQNEAQ (reference sequence). The CDR3 totals 16 residues. Trimming took 1 base from V and 1 from J; bases not matched to a gene: 4. The CDR3 sequence is CASSLERRGGTDTQYF. CDR3 in DNA: TGTGCCAGCAGCTTAGAAAGGCGGGGGGGCACAGATACGCAGTATTTT.

This clone was recorded once. The CDR3: CASSWQGTYEQYF. The CDR3 bases are TGTGCCAGCAGCTGGCAGGGCACCTACGAGCAGTACTTC. The chain has TRBV7-2 and TRBJ2-7; possibly TRBD1 for D (5 bases). Germline loops: CDR1 SGHTA, CDR2 FQGNSA. There are 13 residues in the CDR3. With 4 bases removed from V and 2 bases from J, the gap between germline ends came to 9 bases.

The rearrangement links TRBV18 to TRBJ2-7; 10 bases are shared with TRBD2. Germline V gene data show CDR1 as KGHSH and CDR2 as LQKENI. This CDR3 region has 16 residues. V lost 1 base and J lost 0; bases outside the gene matches: 3. The CDR3 DNA reads as TGTGCCAGCTCACCACGTAGCGGGGGGACCTCCTACGAGCAGTACTTC. Its protein is CASSPRSGGTSYEQYF.

The chain has TRBV30 and TRBJ1-1; no firm D call. Germline assignment: CDR1 GTSNPN and CDR2 SVGIG (reference sequence). The V gene lost 2 bases and the J gene lost 2 bases, with 9 bases spanning the gap. There are 13 residues in the CDR3. The CDR3 region is CAWSIDGNTEAFF. The CDR3 nucleotides read TGTGCCTGGAGTATCGACGGTAACACTGAAGCTTTCTTT.

The table lists this clone with a count of one. The chain is built from TRBV19 and TRBJ1-3, with D possibly TRBD1 on 5 matching bases. Germline CDR1 and CDR2: LNHDA and SQIVND (reference sequence). The CDR3 totals 17 residues. V was trimmed by 3 bases and J by 0 bases, leaving 15 bases between them. CDR3 DNA: TGTGCCAGTAGTATGACGGTTAGACAGAGCTCTGGAAACACCATATATTTT. Translation gives CASSMTVRQSSGNTIYF.

The gene calls are TRBV7-9 and TRBJ1-4; TRBD1 agrees at 8 bases. The CDR3 extends over 15 amino acids. Germline assignment: CDR1 SEHNR and CDR2 FQNEAQ (reference sequence). Unmatched junction bases numbered 3, after V lost 2 bases and J lost 4 bases. This CDR3 is CASSLRGQVNEKLFF. Written as DNA, the CDR3 is TGTGCCAGCAGCTTAAGGGGACAGGTTAATGAAAAACTGTTTTTT. Full variable domain (outside the CDR3, taken from reference TRBV7-9 and TRBJ1-4): DTGVSQNPRHKITKRGQNVTFRCDPISEHNRLYWYRQTLGQGPEFLTYFQNEAQLEKSRLLSDRFSAERPKGSFSTLEIQRTEQGDSAMYLCASSLRGQVNEKLFFGSGTQLSVL.